The rows below give T cell receptor beta chains drawn from one sample of a study of blood T cell repertoires in COVID-19. Assay used: immunoSEQ multiplex PCR; TCRdb lists only in-frame clones, some missing. The sample gives 30,000 to 40,000 clones, 75% to 90% of which show up once; roughly 14% is in the top ten. The sample consisted of peripheral blood. The receptors were sampled from a human donor with acute or convalescent COVID-19. The donor label of this sample is uncertain. Each CDR3 is given with its conserved first and last residue. The D gene is left open where the match is weak. A row's size may be missing; if present it is once, few, many or a size class.

J	size	length	D	V	DNA	CDR3
TRBJ1-5	.	16	.	TRBV23-1	TGCGCCAGCAGTCAACTAAGTATTCTGCTAGCGCAGCCCCAGCATTTT	CASSQLSILLAQPQHF
TRBJ2-3	.	19	TRBD2	TRBV5-6	TGTGCCAGCAGCTCTACTAGCGGGAGCTACCATCATAGCACAGATACGCAGTATTTT	CASSSTSGSYHHSTDTQYF
TRBJ1-6	.	13	.	TRBV5-1	TGCGCCAGCAGCTTATCAGTAAATTCACCCCTCCACTTT	CASSLSVNSPLHF
TRBJ2-3	.	15	TRBD2	TRBV10-3	TGTGCCATCAGTGTCGGCGGGGGGGGCACAGATACGCAGTATTTT	CAISVGGGGTDTQYF
TRBJ2-7	once	18	TRBD2	TRBV4-2	TGTGCCAGCAGCCAAGAGGCCGTGCGGGGGGCGTTTCACTACGAGCAGTACTTC	CASSQEAVRGAFHYEQYF
TRBJ2-3	.	14	TRBD1	TRBV18	TGTGCCAGCTCAACGACAGGGGACGTGGATACGCAGTATTTT	CASSTTGDVDTQYF
TRBJ1-1	.	18	.	TRBV3-1/TRBV3-2	TGTGCCAGCAGCCAAGATGCGGGACCCTACCTGAGGCACACTGAAGCTTTCTTT	CASSQDAGPYLRHTEAFF
TRBJ1-2	few	15	TRBD1	TRBV28	TGTGCCAGCAGTTCGCCGGGACAGAACTCGTATGGCTACACCTTC	CASSSPGQNSYGYTF
TRBJ2-1	.	15	TRBD2	TRBV5-6	TGTGCCAGCAGCTTGTCGGGACTAGCGAAGAATGAGCAGTTCTTC	CASSLSGLAKNEQFF
TRBJ2-1	.	15	TRBD2	TRBV28	TGTGCCAGCAGTTTAGCGGGGGTGGTGGGGAGAGAGGGGTTCTTC	CASSLAGVVGREGFF
TRBJ2-6	few	17	.	TRBV7-2	TGTGCCAGCAGCTTAGCGCCACAGCAAACTGGGGCCAACGTCCTGACTTTC	CASSLAPQQTGANVLTF
TRBJ1-6	.	14	TRBD1	TRBV11-3	TGTGCCAGCACCGGGACAGACTCGAATTCACCCCTCCACTTT	CASTGTDSNSPLHF
TRBJ1-2	few	15	.	TRBV28	TGTGCCAGCAGTTTACTACGATCCCAGGGGTATGGCTACACCTTC	CASSLLRSQGYGYTF
TRBJ2-7	.	15	TRBD1	TRBV29-1	TGCAGCGTTGAAGATGGGGGGACAGGGTCGGACGAGCAGTACTTC	CSVEDGGTGSDEQYF
TRBJ1-2	.	15	TRBD1	TRBV6-5	TGTGCCAGCAGTATGGGACAGGGCTCTAACTATGGCTACACCTTC	CASSMGQGSNYGYTF
TRBJ2-1	.	20	TRBD2	TRBV4-1	TGCGCCAGCAGCCAAGAGACTTCCCCTAGCGGGAGCCGGTCCTACAATGAGCAGTTCTTC	CASSQETSPSGSRSYNEQFF